The 20 T cell receptor beta chains below all came from one sample that was sequenced in a study of CD8 T cells in ankylosing spondylitis. These TCRs are of unknown antigen specificity. TCRdb itself ran the 5' RACE reads through MiXCR, one entry per CDR3 protein. Here the sample spans roughly 440,000 distinct CDR3 sequences, roughly 18% being singletons. Points from the study as a whole: A motif in TCR beta, a set of roughly eight highly homologous variants, appeared characteristic of ankylosing spondylitis blood.

Sequencing input: blood, either unsorted or a sorted T cell fraction (not recorded which). These receptors were taken from a male donor with ankylosing spondylitis.

In its sample, this clonotype was seen a few times. The V call is TRBV2, the J call TRBJ1-5, with 9 bases matching TRBD1. J lost 1 base, V lost 8 bases, and 0 bases had no gene match. Per germline, CDR1 SNHLY and CDR2 FYNNEI. The CDR3 is made up of 13 amino acids. The CDR3 loop is CASGTGSNQPQHF. CDR3 in DNA: TGTGCCAGCGGGACAGGGAGCAATCAGCCCCAGCATTTT.

The CDR3 DNA is TGCAGTGCTAGAGGGAGGTCGGTCTCCGAGCAGTACTTC. It encodes CSARGRSVSEQYF. This chain uses TRBV20-1 with TRBJ2-7; a weak D match, TRBD2 (5 bases). The germline V and J ends were trimmed by 1 base and 6 bases, with 13 bases remaining between them. CDR1 and CDR2 from the germline V gene are DFQATT and SNEGSKA (reference sequence). This CDR3 has 13 residues.

V and J are TRBV12-3 or TRBV12-4 and TRBJ2-7; 9 positions match TRBD2. The CDR3 covers 12 residues. V was clipped by 3 bases and J by 13 bases; unmatched bases: 7. The CDR3 spells CASSFSGLARYF. The CDR3 nucleotides are TGTGCCAGCAGTTTTAGTGGACTAGCGAGATACTTC.

A few counts support this clonotype. This chain links TRBV7-2 with TRBJ2-3, with 8 nucleotides matching TRBD2. This CDR3 has 16 amino acids. Germline CDR1 is SGHTA and CDR2 is FQGNSA. The V gene end was trimmed by 3 bases and the J gene end by 5 bases; junction bases not matched to a gene: 10. CDR3 DNA: TGTGCCAGCAGCTTTAAGATTCGGCTAGCGGGAGATACGCAGTATTTT. Translation: CASSFKIRLAGDTQYF.

This clonotype was detected ten times or more. The CDR3 coding sequence is TGTGCCAGCAGCCCCGACCTAACGGGAGCCAAAAACATTCAGTACTTC. Its protein is CASSPDLTGAKNIQYF. The chain has TRBV3-1 and TRBJ2-4; the D is unclear. The CDR3 is made up of 16 amino acids. The germline V gene has CDR1 LGHDT and CDR2 YNNKEL (reference sequence). The ends were cut back, 4 bases at V and 0 bases at J, with 13 bases in the middle.

This CDR3 is CASRRAAGSTDTQYF. CDR3 bases: TGTGCCAGCAGACGTGCAGCGGGGAGCACAGATACGCAGTATTTT. The chain employs TRBV12-3 or TRBV12-4 and TRBJ2-3, with 7 bases that match TRBD2. With 6 bases clipped from V and 0 bases from J, the junction kept 6 bases outside the gene matches. This CDR3 comprises 15 residues.

This clonotype was seen more than once but under ten times. The chain employs TRBV12-3 or TRBV12-4 and TRBJ2-2, with TRBD2 identical over 8 bases. V shed 7 bases, J shed 6 bases, and the junction held 10 bases outside the gene matches. The CDR3 has 15 amino acids. CDR3 sequence (DNA): TGTGCCAGCATAACCGGGGGGGGGTTCGCCGGGGAGCTGTTTTTT. Protein: CASITGGGFAGELFF.

This clonotype was observed a few times. V is TRBV6-5 and J is TRBJ2-1; no clear D. CDR3 length equals 12 residues. V was trimmed by 8 bases and J by 10 bases, leaving 15 bases between them. Germline V gene data show CDR1 as MNHEY and CDR2 as SVGAGI. The CDR3 nucleotides are TGTGCCAGCGGACGGACGCCCGGGGAGCAGTTCTTC. Translating gives CASGRTPGEQFF.

This chain uses TRBV20-1 with TRBJ2-5, with unresolved D. Per germline, CDR1 DFQATT and CDR2 SNEGSKA (reference sequence). Between the trimmed V and J ends, which lost 7 bases and 5 bases, there was a span of 14 bases. The CDR3 is 12 residues long. CDR3 sequence: CSVRMSGETQYF. CDR3 DNA: TGCAGTGTAAGAATGTCCGGCGAGACCCAGTACTTC.

The gene calls are TRBV11-1 and TRBJ2-1, with D possibly being TRBD2 (6 bases). This CDR3 comprises 15 residues. Trimming pared 3 bases from V and 2 bases from J, leaving 11 bases between. Germline V gene data show CDR1 as SGHAT and CDR2 as FQDESV (reference sequence). The CDR3 nucleotides are TGTGCCAGCAGCTTCGGGACTTACCCCTACAATGAGCAGTTCTTC. Amino acids: CASSFGTYPYNEQFF.

The chain combines TRBV7-8 with TRBJ1-5, with 12 bases aligning to TRBD1. The CDR3 extends over 19 amino acids. J was trimmed by 2 bases and V by 2 bases; bases with no gene match: 10. CDR1 and CDR2 from the germline V gene are SGHVS and FQNEAQ. The CDR3 reads CASSLRGTGGQQGNQPQHF. In DNA form, the CDR3 reads TGTGCCAGCAGCTTACGAGGGACAGGGGGCCAGCAAGGCAATCAGCCCCAGCATTTT.

This clonotype was counted a few times. The chain links TRBV3-1 to TRBJ1-1, with 10 bases lining up with TRBD1. The germline V gene encodes CDR1 LGHDT and CDR2 YNNKEL (reference sequence). The CDR3 spans 15 residues. Trimming took 0 bases from V and 6 from J; bases not matched to a gene: 4. The CDR3 loop reads CASSQEGTGDSEAFF. The CDR3 bases are TGTGCCAGCAGCCAAGAAGGGACAGGGGACTCTGAAGCTTTCTTT.

This clonotype was recorded a few times. This rearrangement joins TRBV29-1 to TRBJ1-2, with D perhaps TRBD1 (6 bases). The CDR3 is 13 amino acids. The V gene lost 5 bases and the J gene lost 5 bases, with 15 bases spanning the gap. The germline CDR1 and CDR2 sequences are SQVTM and ANQGSEA. CDR3 in amino acids: CSVSTGTQYGYTF. The CDR3 bases are TGCAGCGTTAGTACCGGGACACAATATGGCTACACCTTC.

The table lists this clonotype with a few counts. This sequence joins TRBV6-2 or TRBV6-3 and TRBJ1-2; D remains unclear. This CDR3 has 14 amino acids. CDR1 is MNHEY, CDR2 SVGEGT, per germline. The V gene lost 6 bases and the J gene lost 4 bases, with 15 bases spanning the gap. The CDR3, as DNA: TGTGCCAGCAGGGACGCTCACGTCACCTATGGCTACACCTTC. Its translation: CASRDAHVTYGYTF.

This clonotype was observed a handful of times. The chain recombines TRBV5-6 with TRBJ1-4; 7 bases align to TRBD1. With 4 bases clipped from V and 6 bases from J, the junction kept 9 bases outside the gene matches. The CDR3 loop spans 15 amino acids. Looked up from germline, CDR1 is SGHDT and CDR2 is YYEEEE. CDR3 in DNA: TGTGCCAGCAGCCCAAGACAGGGATTTTATGAAAAACTGTTTTTT. It specifies CASSPRQGFYEKLFF. Full variable domain (rest looked up from reference TRBV5-6 and TRBJ1-4): DAGVTQSPTHLIKTRGQQVTLRCSPKSGHDTVSWYQQALGQGPQFIFQYYEEEERQRGNFPDRFSGHQFPNYSSELNVNALLLGDSALYLCASSPRQGFYEKLFFGSGTQLSVL.

This sequence joins TRBV20-1 and TRBJ1-1; D remains ambiguous. V shed 6 bases and J shed 1 base, with 12 bases lying between them. Looked up from germline, CDR1 is DFQATT and CDR2 is SNEGSKA (reference sequence). The length of the CDR3 is 13 residues. The CDR3: CSALLTWNTEAFF. The CDR3 region has the DNA TGCAGTGCCCTTTTAACATGGAACACTGAAGCTTTCTTT.

J is TRBJ2-1 and V is TRBV3-1, with TRBD2 identical over 11 bases. The trim removed 2 bases at V and 2 bases at J, leaving 5 bases unmatched. From germline, CDR1 is LGHDT and CDR2 YNNKEL (reference sequence). CDR3 length: 17 residues. The CDR3 DNA is TGTGCCAGCAGCCAACGTACACTAGCGGGGGCCTACAATGAGCAGTTCTTC. Amino acid sequence: CASSQRTLAGAYNEQFF.

This clonotype has more than one count but fewer than ten. This rearrangement joins TRBV6-5 to TRBJ2-7; tentatively, D is TRBD2 (6 bases). V gave up 6 bases and J gave up 6 bases, with 9 bases separating them. This CDR3 has 11 residues. CDR1 and CDR2 (germline): MNHEY, SVGAGI. For the CDR3, the DNA is TGTGCCAGCAGAAAAGCGGGCGAGCAGTACTTC. This sequence encodes CASRKAGEQYF.

This sequence joins TRBV11-3 and TRBJ2-1; TRBD2 agrees at 14 bases. Trimming cost V 7 bases and J 9 bases; bases outside gene matches: 8. There are 15 residues in the CDR3. The germline V gene has CDR1 SGHNT and CDR2 YENEEA. The CDR3 DNA reads TGTGCCAGCACTGCGACTAGCGGGGGGGCAAGTGAGCAGTTCTTC. Its translation is CASTATSGGASEQFF.

The gene calls are TRBV3-1 and TRBJ2-2; 7 bases line up with TRBD2. CDR1 and CDR2 (germline): LGHDT, YNNKEL (reference sequence). J gave up 6 bases and V 6 bases, and 10 bases lay outside the gene matches. This CDR3 has 15 amino acids. CDR3 loop: CASSQRDGRPGELFF. The CDR3 DNA follows: TGTGCCAGCAGTCAGCGGGACGGCCGACCCGGGGAGCTGTTTTTT.